A selection of T cell receptor beta chains follows, all from one sample in a study of identical twins. TCRdb processed the 5' RACE reads anew with MiXCR; each CDR3 protein has one entry. This table has roughly 1.6 million distinct CDR3 sequences, about 31% appearing once. The sequenced sample consisted of cord blood. These receptors were collected from a newborn girl in good health. The CDR3 runs from the conserved cysteine through the conserved F or W. A D gene is named only where the DNA matches it firmly. Where a row states a size, it is once, few, many or the class of an expanded clone; other rows omit it.

cdr3_aa,cdr3_nt,j_call,d_call,clone_size,v_call
CSAGGRYSNQPQHF,TGCAGTGCAGGGGGACGGTATAGCAATCAGCCCCAGCATTTT,TRBJ1-5,-,few,TRBV20-1
CASSLARREGQEQYF,TGTGCCAGCAGCTTAGCGCGGCGGGAGGGCCAAGAGCAGTACTTC,TRBJ2-7,TRBD2,-,TRBV13
CSASPPRGYEQYF,TGCAGTGCTAGCCCCCCTCGGGGTTACGAGCAGTACTTC,TRBJ2-7,-,-,TRBV20-1
CSARGDYSYEQYF,TGCAGTGCTAGAGGGGACTACTCCTACGAGCAGTACTTC,TRBJ2-7,TRBD2,few,TRBV20-1
CASSQPWVLETQYF,TGTGCCAGCAGCCAACCCTGGGTTCTGGAGACCCAGTACTTC,TRBJ2-5,-,few,TRBV11-1
CASEYYNEQFF,TGTGCCAGCGAGTACTACAATGAGCAGTTCTTC,TRBJ2-1,-,few,TRBV2
CASSVSSVSTDTQYF,TGTGCCAGCAGCGTATCTAGCGTTAGCACAGATACGCAGTATTTT,TRBJ2-3,-,-,TRBV9
CSASRLASYNEQFF,TGCAGTGCTAGTCGTCTAGCGTCCTACAATGAGCAGTTCTTC,TRBJ2-1,-,few,TRBV20-1
CAISESWAGQPLEQYF,TGTGCCATCAGTGAGTCGTGGGCAGGTCAACCTCTGGAGCAGTACTTC,TRBJ2-7,-,-,TRBV10-3
CASSQDYRVSPLHF,TGTGCCAGCAGCCAAGATTACAGGGTGTCACCCCTCCACTTT,TRBJ1-6,-,-,TRBV3-1
CASSQDGIRGTGTQYF,TGTGCCAGCAGCCAAGATGGAATACGGGGCACAGGTACGCAGTATTTT,TRBJ2-3,-,-,TRBV3-1
CASSRRDAEAFF,TGTGCCAGCAGTCGCCGGGACGCCGAAGCTTTCTTT,TRBJ1-1,-,-,TRBV28
CATSDERERDTDTQYF,TGTGCCACCAGTGATGAGCGGGAGCGGGACACAGATACGCAGTATTTT,TRBJ2-3,TRBD2,-,TRBV24-1
CSGGLGVETQYF,TGCAGCGGGGGACTAGGGGTAGAGACCCAGTACTTC,TRBJ2-5,TRBD2,-,TRBV29-1
CASSTGQNTEAFF,TGTGCCAGCAGTACGGGACAGAACACTGAAGCTTTCTTT,TRBJ1-1,-,many,TRBV6-5
CATSRDAGPIDNEQFF,TGTGCCACCAGCAGAGATGCGGGGCCGATAGACAATGAGCAGTTCTTC,TRBJ2-1,-,few,TRBV15
CASSQAGASTDTQYF,TGCGCCAGCAGCCAAGCGGGAGCGAGCACAGATACGCAGTATTTT,TRBJ2-3,-,many,TRBV4-1
CASSSPEQEKLFF,TGTGCCAGCAGCTCCCCGGAACAGGAAAAACTGTTTTTT,TRBJ1-4,-,few,TRBV5-4
CASRGQGYNEQFF,TGCGCCAGCAGGGGACAGGGCTACAATGAGCAGTTCTTC,TRBJ2-1,TRBD1,many,TRBV5-1
CASSLASGSLNEQFF,TGTGCCAGCAGCTTAGCTAGCGGGAGTCTGAATGAGCAGTTCTTC,TRBJ2-1,TRBD2,-,TRBV13
CAWSEGVLDEQYF,TGTGCCTGGAGTGAGGGGGTTCTAGACGAGCAGTACTTC,TRBJ2-7,-,-,TRBV30
CASSVRRTSYEQYF,TGTGCCAGCAGTGTAAGGAGGACCTCCTACGAGCAGTACTTC,TRBJ2-7,-,-,TRBV27
CASKASVRDTQYF,TGTGCCAGCAAGGCTAGCGTTAGAGATACGCAGTATTTT,TRBJ2-3,-,-,TRBV2
CASSLVQNEQFF,TGTGCCAGCAGCTTAGTTCAGAATGAGCAGTTCTTC,TRBJ2-1,-,many,TRBV11-1
CASSVGSHRIYEQYF,TGTGCCAGCAGCGTAGGTTCCCATCGCATCTACGAGCAGTACTTC,TRBJ2-7,-,-,TRBV9